This TCR beta chain was sequenced during a study of cytomegalovirus exposure and HLA in healthy donors. About this clone: Its specificity is unknown.

PCR employed 60 Vbeta and 13 Jbeta primers. Profiled with immunoSEQ multiplex PCR; TCRdb holds only in-frame clones, not every one. Its table lists 30,000 to 35,000 clones. The CDR3 runs 15 residues. Deletions cut 2 bases from V and 1 base from J, with 10 bases between. Germline V gene lookup returns CDR1 MNHNY and CDR2 SVGAGI (reference sequence). General study findings and limits: In presence/absence analyses, roughly uniform sequencing depth across donors was assumed. As a later analysis showed, a missense DCLRE1C variant was linked to trimming of TCR beta V- and J-genes.

V gene TRBV6-6 combines with J gene TRBJ2-3; D possibly corresponds to TRBD2 (5 bases). Specimen: PBMCs. This clonotype originated in a woman between 40 and 50 years old in good health and CMV-seropositive. Here the CDR3 DNA reads TGTGCCAGCAGTTACCAACCTAGCCGCACAGATACGCAGTATTTT. Encoded protein: CASSYQPSRTDTQYF.